This T cell receptor beta chain was observed in a study of OX40 agonist ivuxolimab in advanced cancers. Looking at the study overall: Subjects had a mean age of around 63 years, with a range of roughly 23 to 80; less than 90% were male.

Overall study findings and caveats: CD4+ and CD8+ T cells in blood underwent clonal expansion by week 6 at 0.1 to 3.0 mg/kg.

Worth noting for this clone: Its antigen is unknown.

Some clones are missing from TCRdb's copy, which holds only in-frame ones; the method was immunoSEQ multiplex PCR. This table has 79,000 or so clones, roughly 89% appearing once. The clonotype was recovered from an adult with an advanced solid tumor such as melanoma, head and neck, liver or kidney cancer. Sequenced material: CD4+ or CD8+ T cells sorted from blood, taken in a trial of the OX40 agonist ivuxolimab.

For the CDR3, the DNA is TGCAGCGTTAAGGGACACCCTGGGGAGACCCAGTACTTC. Translation gives CSVKGHPGETQYF. The rearrangement links TRBV29-1 to TRBJ2-5, with a possible D match to TRBD1 (6 bases). This CDR3 comprises 13 residues. Looked up from germline, CDR1 is SQVTM and CDR2 is ANQGSEA. Trimming removed 5 bases at V and 5 bases at J, with 15 bases between.